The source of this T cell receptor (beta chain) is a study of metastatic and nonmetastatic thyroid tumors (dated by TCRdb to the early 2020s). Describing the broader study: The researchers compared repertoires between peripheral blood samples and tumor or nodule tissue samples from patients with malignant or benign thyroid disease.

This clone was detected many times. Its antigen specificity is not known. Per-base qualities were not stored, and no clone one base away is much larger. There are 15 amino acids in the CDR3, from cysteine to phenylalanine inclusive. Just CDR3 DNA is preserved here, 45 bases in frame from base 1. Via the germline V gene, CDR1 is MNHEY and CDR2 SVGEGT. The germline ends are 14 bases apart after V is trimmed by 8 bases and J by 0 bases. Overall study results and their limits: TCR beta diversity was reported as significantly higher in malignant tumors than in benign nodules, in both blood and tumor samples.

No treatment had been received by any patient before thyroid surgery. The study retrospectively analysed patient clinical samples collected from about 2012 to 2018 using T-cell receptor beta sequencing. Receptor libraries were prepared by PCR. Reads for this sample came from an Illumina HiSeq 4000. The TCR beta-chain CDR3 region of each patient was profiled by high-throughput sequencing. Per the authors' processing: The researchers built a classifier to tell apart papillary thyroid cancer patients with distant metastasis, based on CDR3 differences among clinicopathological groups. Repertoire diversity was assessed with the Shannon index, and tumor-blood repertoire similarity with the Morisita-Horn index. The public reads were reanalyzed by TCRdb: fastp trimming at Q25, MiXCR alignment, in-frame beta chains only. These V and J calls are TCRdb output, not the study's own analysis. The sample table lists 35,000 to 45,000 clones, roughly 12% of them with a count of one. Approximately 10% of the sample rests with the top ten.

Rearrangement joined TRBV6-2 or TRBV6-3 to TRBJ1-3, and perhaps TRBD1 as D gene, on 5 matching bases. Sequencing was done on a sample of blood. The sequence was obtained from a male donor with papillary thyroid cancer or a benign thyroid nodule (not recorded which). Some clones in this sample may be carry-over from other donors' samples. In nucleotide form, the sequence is TGTGCCAGCGGAGGGACGGCGCACTCTGGAAACACCATATATTTT. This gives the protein CASGGTAHSGNTIYF.